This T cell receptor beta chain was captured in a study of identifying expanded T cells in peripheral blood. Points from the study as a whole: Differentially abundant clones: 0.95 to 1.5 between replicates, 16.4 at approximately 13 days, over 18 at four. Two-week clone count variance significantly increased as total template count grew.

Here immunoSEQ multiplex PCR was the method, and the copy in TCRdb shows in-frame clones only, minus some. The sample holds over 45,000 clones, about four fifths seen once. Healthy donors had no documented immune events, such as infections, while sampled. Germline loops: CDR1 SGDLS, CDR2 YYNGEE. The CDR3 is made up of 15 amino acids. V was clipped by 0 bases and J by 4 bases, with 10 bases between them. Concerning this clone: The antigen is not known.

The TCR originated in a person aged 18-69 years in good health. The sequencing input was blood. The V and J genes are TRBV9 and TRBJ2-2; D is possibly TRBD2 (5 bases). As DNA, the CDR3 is TGTGCCAGCAGCGTAGTTCCCGGGGTCACCGGGGAGCTGTTTTTT. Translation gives CASSVVPGVTGELFF.